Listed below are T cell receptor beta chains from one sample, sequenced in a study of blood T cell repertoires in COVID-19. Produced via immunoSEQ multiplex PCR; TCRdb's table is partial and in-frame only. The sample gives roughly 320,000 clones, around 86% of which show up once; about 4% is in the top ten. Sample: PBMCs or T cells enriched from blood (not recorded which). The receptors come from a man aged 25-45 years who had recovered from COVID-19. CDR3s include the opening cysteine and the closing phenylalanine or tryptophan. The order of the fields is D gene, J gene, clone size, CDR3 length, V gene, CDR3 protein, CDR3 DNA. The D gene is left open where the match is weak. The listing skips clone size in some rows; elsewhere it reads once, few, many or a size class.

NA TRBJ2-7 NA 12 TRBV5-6 CASSLYSVEQYF TGTGCCAGCAGCTTGTACAGTGTCGAGCAGTACTTC
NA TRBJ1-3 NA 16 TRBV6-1 CASSEWRISSGNTIYF TGTGCCAGCAGTGAATGGAGGATCAGCTCTGGAAACACCATATATTTT
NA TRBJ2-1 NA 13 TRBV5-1 CASSLMEGNEQFF TGCGCCAGCAGCTTGATGGAGGGGAATGAGCAGTTCTTC
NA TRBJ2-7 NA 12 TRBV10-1 CASSEASYEQYF TGCGCCAGCAGTGAGGCGAGCTACGAGCAGTACTTC
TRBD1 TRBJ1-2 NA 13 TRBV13 CASRLDRGIGYTF TGTGCCAGCAGACTTGACAGGGGAATCGGCTACACCTTC
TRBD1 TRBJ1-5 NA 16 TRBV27 CASSFGDRGSNQPQHF TGTGCCAGCAGTTTTGGGGACAGGGGTAGCAATCAGCCCCAGCATTTT
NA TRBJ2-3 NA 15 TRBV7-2 CASSRSVTGTDTQYF TGTGCCAGCAGCCGCAGCGTAACTGGCACAGATACGCAGTATTTT
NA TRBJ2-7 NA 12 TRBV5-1 CASVGSSYEQYF TGCGCCAGCGTCGGGTCCTCCTACGAGCAGTACTTC
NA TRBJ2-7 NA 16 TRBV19 CASSIVPVAATYEQYF TGTGCCAGTAGTATAGTACCCGTTGCCGCGACCTACGAGCAGTACTTC
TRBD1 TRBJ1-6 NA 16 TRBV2 CARQQGALIYNSPLHF TGTGCCAGGCAACAGGGGGCCCTCATCTATAATTCACCCCTCCACTTT
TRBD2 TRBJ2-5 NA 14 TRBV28 CASSLAGDRETQYF TGTGCCAGCAGTCTAGCGGGGGACAGGGAGACCCAGTACTTC
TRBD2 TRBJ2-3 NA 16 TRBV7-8 CASSKRGGGTADTQYF TGTGCCAGCAGCAAACGGGGGGGCGGGACGGCAGATACGCAGTATTTT
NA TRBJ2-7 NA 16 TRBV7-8 CASSLKPQGEAYEQYF TGTGCCAGCAGCCTCAAACCTCAGGGGGAGGCCTACGAGCAGTACTTC
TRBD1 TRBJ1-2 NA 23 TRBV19 CASSIDSRRQGDLRGPHNYGYTF TGTGCCAGTAGTATAGATTCAAGGAGACAGGGGGACCTAAGAGGCCCGCATAACTATGGCTACACCTTC
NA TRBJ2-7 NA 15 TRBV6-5 CASKPAGTAIYEQYF TGTGCCAGCAAGCCCGCGGGGACAGCAATATACGAGCAGTACTTC
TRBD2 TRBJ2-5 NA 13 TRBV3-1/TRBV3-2 CASSQEPTSGGYF TGTGCCAGCAGCCAAGAACCGACTAGCGGGGGTTACTTC
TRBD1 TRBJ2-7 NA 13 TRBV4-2 CASSRDRGSEQYF TGTGCCAGCAGCCGGGACAGGGGGTCCGAGCAGTACTTC
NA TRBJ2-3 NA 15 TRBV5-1 CASSSMTPSTDTQYF TGCGCCAGCAGCTCCATGACACCAAGCACAGATACGCAGTATTTT
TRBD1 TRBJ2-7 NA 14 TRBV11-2 CASSSWDRGAEQYF TGTGCCAGCAGCTCCTGGGACAGGGGTGCTGAGCAGTACTTC
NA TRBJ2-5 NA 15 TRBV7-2 CASSLEKGRIETQYF TGTGCCAGCAGCTTAGAAAAGGGGAGGATAGAGACCCAGTACTTC
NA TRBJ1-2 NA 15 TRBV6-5 CASSYPGQGSDGYTF TGTGCCAGCAGTTATCCTGGGCAGGGGAGCGATGGCTACACCTTC
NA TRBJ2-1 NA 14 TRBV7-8 CASSFQVLPREQFF TGTGCCAGCAGCTTCCAGGTCCTCCCACGGGAGCAGTTCTTC
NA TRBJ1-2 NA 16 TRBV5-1 CASSRSVSENNYGYTF TGCGCCAGCAGCCGCTCGGTGTCGGAGAATAACTATGGCTACACCTTC
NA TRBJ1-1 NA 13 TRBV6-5 CASSYRDYAEAFF TGTGCCAGCAGTTACCGGGACTACGCTGAAGCTTTCTTT
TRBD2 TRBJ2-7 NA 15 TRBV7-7 CASSLSYLAGAEQYF TGTGCTAGCAGCTTATCGTATCTAGCGGGGGCCGAGCAGTACTTC
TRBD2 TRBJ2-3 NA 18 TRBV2 CASSEPGLAGLMGDTQYF TGTGCCAGCAGTGAACCAGGACTAGCGGGCCTCATGGGTGATACGCAGTATTTT
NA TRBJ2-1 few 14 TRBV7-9 CASSLATYDNEQFF TGTGCCAGCAGCTTAGCCACTTACGACAATGAGCAGTTCTTC
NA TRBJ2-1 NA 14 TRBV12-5 CASGLVGRRDEQFF TGTGCTAGTGGTTTGGTAGGCCGGAGGGATGAGCAGTTCTTC
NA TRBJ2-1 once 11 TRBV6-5 CASSYSREQFF TGTGCCAGCAGTTACTCGCGGGAGCAGTTCTTC
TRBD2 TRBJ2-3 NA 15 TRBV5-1 CASRRLGGGGDTQYF TGCGCCAGCAGACGACTAGGCGGGGGGGGCGATACGCAGTATTTT
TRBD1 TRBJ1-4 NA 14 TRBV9 CASSVTGQAEKLFF TGTGCCAGCAGCGTAACGGGACAGGCTGAAAAACTGTTTTTT
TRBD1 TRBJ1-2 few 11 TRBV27 CASSQGGGYTF TGTGCCAGCAGCCAGGGGGGTGGCTACACCTTC
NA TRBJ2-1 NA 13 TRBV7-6 CASSLGTVGEQFF TGTGCCAGCAGCCTTGGGACTGTCGGGGAGCAGTTCTTC
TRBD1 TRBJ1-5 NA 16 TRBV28 CASSPGQGAVGQPQHF TGTGCCAGCAGCCCGGGACAGGGGGCGGTCGGTCAGCCCCAGCATTTT
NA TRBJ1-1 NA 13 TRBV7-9 CASSGDRNAEAFF TGTGCCAGCAGCGGCGACAGGAACGCTGAAGCTTTCTTT
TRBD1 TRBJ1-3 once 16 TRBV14 CASSQGTGGGGNTIYF TGTGCCAGCAGCCAGGGGACAGGGGGTGGTGGAAACACCATATATTTT
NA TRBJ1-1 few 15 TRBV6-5 CASRRPGVQFAEAFF TGTGCCAGCAGACGCCCGGGAGTCCAATTCGCTGAAGCTTTCTTT
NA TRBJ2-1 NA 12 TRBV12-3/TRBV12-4 CASRDSYNEQFF TGTGCCAGCAGGGACAGTTACAATGAGCAGTTCTTC
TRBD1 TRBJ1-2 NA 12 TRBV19 CASNVQGDGYTF TGTGCCAGTAACGTACAGGGGGATGGCTACACCTTC
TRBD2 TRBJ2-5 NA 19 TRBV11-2 CASSWKGTAGLAESETQYF TGTGCCAGCAGCTGGAAGGGGACAGCGGGACTAGCGGAGTCGGAGACCCAGTACTTC
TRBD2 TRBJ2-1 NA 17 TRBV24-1 CATSDRGLAGGRSEQFF TGTGCCACCAGTGACCGGGGACTAGCGGGAGGGCGAAGTGAGCAGTTCTTC
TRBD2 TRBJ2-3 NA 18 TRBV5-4 CASSLRALAGGVTDTQYF TGTGCCAGCAGCTTGAGGGCCCTAGCGGGAGGAGTGACAGATACGCAGTATTTT
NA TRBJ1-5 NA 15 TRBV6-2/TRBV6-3 CASSYSAEAGQPQHF TGTGCCAGCAGTTACTCGGCCGAGGCAGGGCAGCCCCAGCATTTT
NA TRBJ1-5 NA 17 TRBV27 CASSLSPRTGPNQPQHF TGTGCCAGCAGTTTATCCCCACGAACAGGGCCCAATCAGCCCCAGCATTTT
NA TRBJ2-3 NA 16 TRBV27 CASSLFAGASTDTQYF TGTGCCAGCAGTTTATTCGCGGGTGCTAGCACAGATACGCAGTATTTT
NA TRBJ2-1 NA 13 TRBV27 CASSLQGYNEQFF TGTGCCAGCAGTTTACAGGGTTACAATGAGCAGTTCTTC
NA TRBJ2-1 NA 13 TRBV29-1 CSVEGYGYNEQFF TGCAGCGTTGAAGGATACGGGTACAATGAGCAGTTCTTC
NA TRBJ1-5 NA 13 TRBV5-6 CASSAQGNQPQHF TGTGCCAGCAGCGCACAGGGAAATCAGCCCCAGCATTTT
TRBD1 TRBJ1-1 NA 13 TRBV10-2 CASSRGQGSEAFF TGCGCCAGCAGCCGTGGACAGGGGAGTGAAGCTTTCTTT
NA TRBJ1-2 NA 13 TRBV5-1 CASSFPGTYGYTF TGCGCCAGCAGCTTTCCGGGAACCTATGGCTACACCTTC
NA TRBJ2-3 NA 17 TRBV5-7 CASSPKVQVGATDTQYF TGTGCCAGCAGCCCCAAAGTTCAGGTAGGGGCCACAGATACGCAGTATTTT
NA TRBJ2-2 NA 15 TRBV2 CASSLTPFLTGELFF TGTGCCAGCAGCCTTACACCGTTCCTCACCGGGGAGCTGTTTTTT